Presented here are 2 T cell receptor beta chains from one specimen sequenced in a study of T cell responses to AZD1222 COVID-19 vaccine. Assay: immunoSEQ multiplex PCR; the TCRdb copy retains only in-frame clones and omits some. The sample lists some 63,000 clones; around 84% were seen once. The sequencing used peripheral blood, collected on day 0 of AZD1222 vaccination. These receptors came from an adult in good health.

The CDR3 spells CASSLDSRINYGYTF. CDR3 coding DNA: TGTGCCAGCAGTTTGGACAGTCGAATCAACTATGGCTACACCTTC. This chain links TRBV27 with TRBJ1-2, with D possibly being TRBD1 (6 bases). The CDR3 runs to 15 residues. The germline gives CDR1 MNHEY, CDR2 SMNVEV (reference sequence). The V end lost 3 bases, the J end lost 2 bases, and 13 bases lay between the germline ends.

V usage is TRBV7-9 and J usage is TRBJ2-7; possible D gene TRBD2, 6 bases. With 5 bases removed from V and 7 bases from J, the gap between germline ends came to 12 bases. Germline CDR1 SEHNR, CDR2 FQNEAQ (reference sequence). CDR3 length equals 12 residues. CDR3 amino acids: CASSPEGGEQYF. The CDR3 nucleotides are TGTGCCAGCAGCCCTGAGGGAGGAGAGCAGTACTTC.